This T cell receptor (beta chain) was captured by sequencing in a study of T cells after yellow fever vaccination. In TCRdb, the 5' RACE reads were re-called with MiXCR into one record per CDR3 protein. The sample holds fewer than 400,000 distinct CDR3 sequences; about 11% are singletons and the top ten take about 3%. Sequences were derived from CD4+ T cells sorted from PBMCs, sampled 45 days after the yellow fever booster vaccination. This receptor was obtained from a man aged 18-30 years who received the YFV17D yellow fever vaccine.

CDR3 sequence reads: CASKEGEKLFF. As DNA, the CDR3 is TGCGCCAGCAAGGAGGGTGAAAAACTGTTTTTT. The chain links TRBV5-1 to TRBJ1-4; D unclear. CDR1 is SGHRS and CDR2 is YFSETQ in the germline V gene. This CDR3 has 11 amino acids. Trimming shortened V by 6 bases and J by 7 bases, and 7 bases separated the two germline ends. Combining the CDR3 with reference TRBV5-1 and TRBJ1-4 gives the whole variable domain KAGVTQTPRYLIKTRGQQVTLSCSPISGHRSVSWYQQTPGQGLQFLFEYFSETQRNKGNFPGRFSGRQFSNSRSEMNVSTLELGDSALYLCASKEGEKLFFGSGTQLSVL.